The rows below give T cell receptor beta chains drawn from one sample of a study of T-cell reconstitution after alpha-beta-depleted transplantation in children. TCRdb analysed the PCR reads with MiXCR anew, one entry per CDR3 protein. The top ten hold about 41% of the sample, which has hundreds of thousands of distinct CDR3 sequences, about 17% seen once. This material consisted of PBMCs, mostly from graft donor cells, taken 360 days after TCRalphabeta/CD19-depleted stem cell transplant. The receptors were gathered from a male patient between 2 and 15 years old who had a stem cell transplant for acute lymphoblastic leukemia, so the T cells may come from the graft donor. The conserved cysteine and the conserved F or W are not part of the CDR3 here.

J,V,CDR3
TRBJ2-5,TRBV11-2,ASSFRGSLAGETQY
TRBJ1-5,TRBV15,ATSRERGNQPQH
TRBJ1-6,TRBV20-1,SVGTQGSSYNSPLH
TRBJ2-1,TRBV20-1,SAREPPPRRYNEQF
TRBJ2-3,TRBV5-1,ASSPRGDRTTDTQY
TRBJ2-7,TRBV9,ASSVGNTYEQY
TRBJ1-2,TRBV7-6,ASSGRGGYGYT
TRBJ1-3,TRBV4-3,ASGRGPGNTIY
TRBJ2-1,TRBV5-1,ASSLTGLAGEGEQF
TRBJ2-3,TRBV20-1,SAPLADTQY
TRBJ2-1,TRBV19,ASSILLGNEQF
TRBJ2-1,TRBV27,ASSLGAKQF
TRBJ2-7,TRBV12-3/TRBV12-4,ASSSIGAGWEQY
TRBJ1-1,TRBV28,ASSSADMNTEAF
TRBJ2-1,TRBV11-2,ASSSTSYNEQF
TRBJ2-7,TRBV11-3,ASSLVGPGTQSIN
TRBJ2-3,TRBV15,ATSRGDDMATDTQY
TRBJ2-3,TRBV9,ASSTGPTKSTDTQY